Reported below is one T cell receptor (beta chain). This sample is drawn from a study of T-cell reconstitution after alpha-beta-depleted transplantation in children. The TCRbeta library was prepared with unique molecular identifiers. From the PCR reads, TCRdb called clonotypes with MiXCR, one entry per CDR3 protein. Altogether some 600,000 distinct CDR3 sequences are present, roughly 17% being singletons, with the ten largest covering over 0.95%. CDR1 is DFQATT and CDR2 is SNEGSKA in the germline V gene (reference sequence). The CDR3 sequence is 14 residues long. V was cut by 4 bases and J by 2 bases, with 9 bases left in between.

This TCR was sampled from a human donor who donated a stem cell graft to a child with acute myeloid leukemia. This chain joins TRBV20-1 and TRBJ2-6; TRBD1 might be the D (6 bases). The sequencing used PBMCs from the stem cell graft donor, collected from the stem cell graft. CDR3 loop: CSATHRAGANVLTF. The CDR3 region has the DNA TGCAGTGCTACTCACAGGGCTGGGGCCAACGTCCTGACTTTC.